These 7 T cell receptor beta chains were sequenced from one sample in a study of T cell repertoires in cytomegalovirus infection. TCRdb itself ran the reads through MiXCR, one entry per CDR3 protein. The sample contains fewer than 200,000 distinct CDR3 sequences, approximately 14% of which appear only once. Sequencing was done on a sample of PBMCs. The receptors shown here come from a human donor in good health (CMV status not recorded). Some clones in this sample may be carry-over from other donors' samples.

This clonotype was recorded a few times. The chain uses TRBV4-3 and TRBJ2-1, with 7 nucleotides matching TRBD2. The germline V gene has CDR1 LGHNA and CDR2 YSLEER. The CDR3 runs 14 residues. With 1 base clipped from V and 9 bases from J, the junction kept 6 bases outside the gene matches. Written as DNA, the CDR3 is TGCGCCAGCAGCCAAGTCGGTCCGGGGGGTGAGCAGTTCTTC. Residues: CASSQVGPGGEQFF.

As for this clonotype: It may be a read error: a sequence one base away is much more abundant. This chain joins TRBV6-2 or TRBV6-3 and TRBJ2-3; 7 positions agree with TRBD2. This CDR3 has 14 residues. The V gene's germline CDR1 is MNHEY and CDR2 SVGEGT. In DNA form, the CDR3 reads TGTGCCCGCAGTCGCGGGAGAGGGACAGATACGCAGTATTTT. Its protein product is CARSRGRGTDTQYF.

This clonotype occurred many times. This sequence joins TRBV7-3 and TRBJ2-3; D is uncertain. Trimming took off 4 bases at V and 4 bases at J, with 12 bases between the two ends. The CDR3 sequence is 14 residues long. CDR1 SGHTA and CDR2 FQGTGA come from the germline V gene. CDR3 sequence reads: CASSSVRDSDTQYF. CDR3 nucleotides: TGTGCCAGCAGCTCCGTAAGGGATTCAGATACGCAGTATTTT.

This clonotype was recorded many times. V and J are TRBV20-1 and TRBJ2-2, with TRBD2 matching over 8 bases. V lost 3 bases and J lost 5; bases outside the gene matches: 8. The germline gives CDR1 DFQATT, CDR2 SNEGSKA (reference sequence). This CDR3 contains 15 residues. The CDR3 DNA follows: TGCAGTGCTAGCCCCGGACTAGCAGGAACCGGGGAGCTGTTTTTT. Protein product: CSASPGLAGTGELFF.

This clonotype was observed many times. V usage is TRBV12-5 and J usage is TRBJ1-2; the match to TRBD1 covers 8 bases. Germline lookup yields CDR1 LGHNT and CDR2 FRNRAP. J lost 1 base, V lost 5 bases, and 9 bases had no gene match. This CDR3 is 16 amino acids long. The chain's CDR3 is CASGQGTGIFNYGYTF. The DNA of the CDR3 is TGTGCTAGTGGTCAAGGGACAGGAATATTTAACTATGGCTACACCTTC. The entire variable domain, with the rest obtained from reference TRBV12-5 and TRBJ1-2, is as follows: DARVTQTPRHKVTEMGQEVTMRCQPILGHNTVFWYRQTMMQGLELLAYFRNRAPLDDSGMPKDRFSAEMPDATLATLKIQPSEPRDSAVYFCASGQGTGIFNYGYTFGSGTRLTVV.

This clonotype was found many times. The J gene is TRBJ2-1, the V gene TRBV7-3; 14 bases line up with TRBD2. Germline CDR1 SGHTA, CDR2 FQGTGA. The CDR3 consists of 18 residues. The trim removed 4 bases at V and 8 bases at J, leaving 13 bases unmatched. CDR3 nucleotides: TGTGCCAGCAGCTCGCCGGGACTAGCGGGAGTAATGGGCGATGAGCAGTTCTTC. Amino acid sequence: CASSSPGLAGVMGDEQFF.

This clonotype was seen at least ten times. This chain uses TRBV20-1 with TRBJ1-1; 7 bases are shared with TRBD1. The CDR3 has 16 amino acids. The V gene's germline CDR1 is DFQATT and CDR2 SNEGSKA (reference sequence). V was clipped by 3 bases and J by 0 bases; unmatched bases: 10. The CDR3 nucleotides read TGCAGTGCTAGCAAGGGGGCGTCGGGAATGAACACTGAAGCTTTCTTT. It translates to CSASKGASGMNTEAFF.